A selection of T cell receptor beta chains follows, all from one sample in a study of T cells in Graves' hyperthyroidism and ophthalmopathy. TCRdb re-called the multiplex PCR reads through MiXCR, storing one row per CDR3 protein. This sample has about 680,000 distinct CDR3 sequences, with roughly 32% found just once. Sequenced: blood. The receptors stem from a woman aged 40 to 49 with Graves' hyperthyroidism. CDR3s include the opening cysteine and the closing phenylalanine or tryptophan. D genes are given only for firm matches. Expanded clones get a size class; other rows say once, few or many, or leave the size out.

cdr3_aa | cdr3_nt | d_call | j_call | v_call | clone_size
CAISFVGGANVLTF | TGTGCCATCAGTTTTGTCGGTGGGGCCAACGTCCTGACTTTC | - | TRBJ2-6 | TRBV10-3 | once
CASAWTDLYEQYF | TGTGCCAGTGCCTGGACAGACCTATACGAGCAGTACTTC | - | TRBJ2-7 | TRBV25-1 | -
CASSLDSAEINEQYF | TGTGCCAGCAGCTTGGATTCTGCAGAGATCAACGAGCAGTACTTC | - | TRBJ2-7 | TRBV5-4 | -
CASIKRPLQETQYF | TGTGCCAGCATCAAGAGACCTCTCCAAGAGACCCAGTACTTC | - | TRBJ2-5 | TRBV6-2/TRBV6-3 | -
CASSLEGTPNTEAFF | TGTGCCAGCAGCTTAGAGGGGACACCGAACACTGAAGCTTTCTTT | - | TRBJ1-1 | TRBV7-8 | many
CASSRDGYSNQPQHF | TGTGCCAGCAGCCGAGACGGGTATAGCAATCAGCCCCAGCATTTT | - | TRBJ1-5 | TRBV7-8 | -
CATSERPGQNYGYTF | TGTGCCACCAGTGAGCGACCGGGACAGAACTATGGCTACACCTTC | TRBD1 | TRBJ1-2 | TRBV24-1 | -
CASSLAFRGIGNQPQHF | TGTGCCAGCAGCTTAGCATTTCGGGGAATCGGCAATCAGCCCCAGCATTTT | - | TRBJ1-5 | TRBV11-2 | few
CSARDFMSVNTEAFF | TGCAGTGCTAGAGATTTTATGAGTGTGAACACTGAAGCTTTCTTT | - | TRBJ1-1 | TRBV20-1 | few
CASSYAGADTYEQYF | TGTGCCAGCAGTTACGCGGGGGCTGATACCTACGAGCAGTACTTC | - | TRBJ2-7 | TRBV6-1 | -
CASSRGQMNTEAFF | TGTGCCAGCAGCAGGGGACAGATGAACACTGAAGCTTTCTTT | TRBD1 | TRBJ1-1 | TRBV7-2 | many
CASSALPLGEQYF | TGTGCCAGCAGTGCATTGCCGCTGGGGGAGCAGTACTTC | - | TRBJ2-7 | TRBV6-5 | many
CASSVQDLRPGNTIYF | TGTGCCAGCAGTGTTCAGGACCTACGCCCTGGAAACACCATATATTTT | - | TRBJ1-3 | TRBV2 | -
CAGAGNGYTF | TGTGCCGGGGCAGGGAATGGCTACACCTTC | - | TRBJ1-2 | TRBV6-1 | few
CASSLDSGAGGGGELFF | TGTGCCAGCAGCTTAGACTCCGGGGCAGGGGGTGGCGGGGAGCTGTTTTTT | TRBD1 | TRBJ2-2 | TRBV7-2 | -
CASSQGDRGGLPSYEQYF | TGTGCCAGCAGCCAAGGGGACAGGGGGGGTCTTCCCTCCTACGAGCAGTACTTC | TRBD1 | TRBJ2-7 | TRBV4-1 | -
CASRQGRGYTF | TGTGCCAGCAGACAGGGAAGGGGCTACACCTTC | - | TRBJ1-2 | TRBV6-6 | -
CASSQGSLSYEQYF | TGCGCCAGCAGCCAAGGATCACTGTCCTACGAGCAGTACTTC | - | TRBJ2-7 | TRBV4-1 | few
CASSMVQGGSNQPQHF | TGTGCCAGTAGTATGGTTCAGGGGGGAAGCAATCAGCCCCAGCATTTT | TRBD1 | TRBJ1-5 | TRBV19 | -
CASSQDSASRGYEQYF | TGTGCCAGCAGCCAAGATTCGGCCTCACGGGGCTACGAGCAGTACTTC | - | TRBJ2-7 | TRBV7-2 | -
CASSLESSGLNQPQHF | TGTGCCAGCAGTTTAGAGTCGTCAGGGCTCAATCAGCCCCAGCATTTT | - | TRBJ1-5 | TRBV12-3/TRBV12-4 | few
CASSQDPGDTEAFF | TGTGCCAGCAGCCAAGATCCGGGGGACACTGAAGCTTTCTTT | - | TRBJ1-1 | TRBV7-2 | -
CASSLGSGDGYTF | TGCGCCAGCAGCCTGGGCTCAGGGGACGGCTACACCTTC | - | TRBJ1-2 | TRBV5-1 | many
CASSLRASYGYTF | TGTGCCAGCAGTTTAAGGGCCAGCTATGGCTACACCTTC | - | TRBJ1-2 | TRBV12-3/TRBV12-4 | once
CASSLLGQNDGKLFF | TGTGCCAGCAGCCTATTGGGACAGAATGATGGAAAACTGTTTTTT | TRBD1 | TRBJ1-4 | TRBV11-2 | -
CATRAQLLSPLHF | TGTGCCACCCGGGCGCAGCTCCTATCACCCCTCCACTTT | - | TRBJ1-6 | TRBV24-1 | -
CASSEFPRGTGELFF | TGCGCCAGCAGTGAGTTCCCCCGGGGGACCGGGGAGCTGTTTTTT | - | TRBJ2-2 | TRBV10-1 | -
CATQPQGLHEKLFF | TGTGCCACCCAACCACAGGGGTTGCATGAAAAACTGTTTTTT | TRBD1 | TRBJ1-4 | TRBV10-3 | many
CASSQTDLKTYGYTF | TGCGCCAGCAGCCAGACAGACCTGAAGACCTATGGCTACACCTTC | - | TRBJ1-2 | TRBV4-3 | few
CATSRPGQDQPQHF | TGTGCCACCAGCAGACCCGGACAGGACCAGCCCCAGCATTTT | TRBD1 | TRBJ1-5 | TRBV15 | -
CASSFGQGAGETQYF | TGTGCCAGCAGCTTTGGACAGGGGGCGGGAGAGACCCAGTACTTC | TRBD1 | TRBJ2-5 | TRBV7-3 | many
CSARDSGRTGNTIYF | TGCAGTGCTAGAGATTCGGGTCGGACTGGAAACACCATATATTTT | - | TRBJ1-3 | TRBV20-1 | many
CASSYDRPHQPQHF | TGTGCCAGCAGTTACGACAGGCCCCATCAGCCCCAGCATTTT | - | TRBJ1-5 | TRBV6-2/TRBV6-3 | few
CASSSQPETQYF | TGTGCCAGCAGCTCCCAGCCGGAGACCCAGTACTTC | - | TRBJ2-5 | TRBV7-2 | -
CSARRAGEYEQYF | TGCAGTGCTCGAAGGGCGGGGGAATACGAGCAGTACTTC | TRBD2 | TRBJ2-7 | TRBV20-1 | few
CASSQDRVSNQPQHF | TGTGCCAGCAGCCAGGACAGGGTGAGCAATCAGCCCCAGCATTTT | TRBD1 | TRBJ1-5 | TRBV7-9 | many
CSTLAGYSYEQYF | TGCAGTACGTTAGCGGGATACTCCTACGAGCAGTACTTC | TRBD2 | TRBJ2-7 | TRBV20-1 | -
CASRGTGGAEYYGYTF | TGTGCCAGCAGGGGGACAGGGGGCGCAGAGTACTATGGCTACACCTTC | TRBD1 | TRBJ1-2 | TRBV25-1 | -
CASSLDRTSVDTQYF | TGTGCCAGCAGCTTAGATCGGACTAGCGTCGATACGCAGTATTTT | TRBD2 | TRBJ2-3 | TRBV7-2 | once
CASSLGQDVGYTF | TGTGCCAGCAGTCTGGGACAGGATGTTGGCTACACCTTC | TRBD1 | TRBJ1-2 | TRBV12-3/TRBV12-4 | -
CAIRRAGTGEGYTF | TGTGCCATCAGACGGGCGGGGACAGGGGAAGGCTACACCTTC | TRBD1 | TRBJ1-2 | TRBV10-3 | -
CASSGDRALYYGYTF | TGTGCCAGCAGCGGGGACAGGGCTTTATACTATGGCTACACCTTC | TRBD1 | TRBJ1-2 | TRBV7-2 | -
CASSVTGMNTGELFF | TGTGCCAGCAGCGTTACAGGGATGAACACCGGGGAGCTGTTTTTT | - | TRBJ2-2 | TRBV7-3 | few
CSLAEETQYF | TGCAGCCTAGCCGAAGAGACCCAGTACTTC | - | TRBJ2-5 | TRBV20-1 | many
CASSLRSVPVGQPQHF | TGTGCCAGCAGTTTGAGGTCTGTTCCTGTGGGGCAGCCCCAGCATTTT | - | TRBJ1-5 | TRBV6-6 | -
CASSLELTGWNTGELFF | TGTGCCAGCAGCTTAGAGCTAACAGGGTGGAACACCGGGGAGCTGTTTTTT | - | TRBJ2-2 | TRBV13 | -
CASRPGTGDGYTF | TGTGCCAGCAGGCCCGGGACAGGGGATGGCTACACCTTC | TRBD1 | TRBJ1-2 | TRBV10-3 | few
CASSYGTGRGYTF | TGTGCCAGCAGTTACGGAACGGGGAGAGGCTACACCTTC | - | TRBJ1-2 | TRBV6-5 | few
CRAGTRNTEAFF | TGCAGAGCAGGGACCCGGAACACTGAAGCTTTCTTT | - | TRBJ1-1 | TRBV20-1 | few
CASSVDRTAYEQYF | TGTGCCAGCAGCGTAGACCGGACAGCCTACGAGCAGTACTTC | - | TRBJ2-7 | TRBV9 | -
CASSPWTGGRYEQYF | TGCGCCAGCAGCCCGTGGACAGGGGGCAGGTACGAGCAGTACTTC | TRBD1 | TRBJ2-7 | TRBV4-3 | -
CASSLVRGSQETQYF | TGTGCCAGCAGCTTAGTGAGGGGGAGTCAAGAGACCCAGTACTTC | - | TRBJ2-5 | TRBV7-9 | many
CASSFQGTVYEQYF | TGTGCCAGCAGTTTTCAGGGGACCGTCTACGAGCAGTACTTC | - | TRBJ2-7 | TRBV12-3/TRBV12-4 | -
CASRNGVLYEQYF | TGTGCCAGCAGAAACGGGGTACTCTACGAGCAGTACTTC | - | TRBJ2-7 | TRBV12-3/TRBV12-4 | -
CASGPIAHEQYF | TGTGCTAGTGGCCCAATAGCCCACGAGCAGTACTTC | - | TRBJ2-7 | TRBV12-5 | -
CASSYSITGGPYEQYF | TGTGCCAGCAGTTACTCGATAACGGGAGGGCCCTACGAGCAGTACTTC | TRBD2 | TRBJ2-7 | TRBV7-2 | -
CASSGTAAYYGYTF | TGTGCCAGCAGTGGGACAGCCGCGTACTATGGCTACACCTTC | - | TRBJ1-2 | TRBV2 | -
CASTWTGSNQPQHF | TGTGCCAGTACCTGGACGGGGAGCAATCAGCCCCAGCATTTT | - | TRBJ1-5 | TRBV19 | many